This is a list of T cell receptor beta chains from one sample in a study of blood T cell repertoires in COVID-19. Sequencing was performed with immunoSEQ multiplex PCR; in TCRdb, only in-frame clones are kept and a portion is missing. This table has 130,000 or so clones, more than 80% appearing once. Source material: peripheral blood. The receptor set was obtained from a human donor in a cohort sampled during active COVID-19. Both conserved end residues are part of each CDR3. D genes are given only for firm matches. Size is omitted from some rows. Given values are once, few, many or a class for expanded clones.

TGTGCCAGCCTGACAGGGATTTATGGAAACACCATATATTTT	CASLTGIYGNTIYF	many	TRBD1	TRBJ1-3	TRBV7-2
TGCGCCAGCAGCTTGGGGGACAGGGAGTCTAGTCAGCCCCAGCATTTT	CASSLGDRESSQPQHF	NA	TRBD1	TRBJ1-5	TRBV5-1
TGCGCCAGCGGCCAGGGCATTCTCTATGGCTACACCTTC	CASGQGILYGYTF	NA	NA	TRBJ1-2	TRBV5-1
TGTGCCAGCAGTGAACAGCGGGGCTACACCTTC	CASSEQRGYTF	NA	NA	TRBJ1-2	TRBV3-1/TRBV3-2
TGTGCCAGCAGCTTGGGTGGGAGCATGAACACTGAAGCTTTCTTT	CASSLGGSMNTEAFF	NA	NA	TRBJ1-1	TRBV5-6
TGTGCCAGCAATATACCGGGACAGGGGAGGACCGGGGAGCTGTTTTTT	CASNIPGQGRTGELFF	NA	TRBD1	TRBJ2-2	TRBV6-6
TGTGCCAGCAGTTTACCATACAGGGTAAACAATCAGCCCCAGCATTTT	CASSLPYRVNNQPQHF	NA	NA	TRBJ1-5	TRBV28
TGTGCCAGCGGCTCAGGGGGCGGCTACTATGGCTACACCTTC	CASGSGGGYYGYTF	NA	TRBD1	TRBJ1-2	TRBV2
TGTGCCAGCAGCTTCTCCACCGGGGAGCTGTTTTTT	CASSFSTGELFF	NA	NA	TRBJ2-2	TRBV5-6
TGCGCCAGCCAAAGCGGAGACAGGGGCGGGGAGACCCAGTACTTC	CASQSGDRGGETQYF	NA	TRBD1	TRBJ2-5	TRBV5-1
TGTGCCAGCAGCCAAGTGACGGAGATCTATGGCTACACCTTC	CASSQVTEIYGYTF	NA	NA	TRBJ1-2	TRBV14
TGTGCCAGCAGCGTAGATATAGGGGGCGCGGGCACTGAAGCTTTCTTT	CASSVDIGGAGTEAFF	NA	TRBD1	TRBJ1-1	TRBV9
TGTGCCAGCAGTCGTGGCGGTGGTGTGGCAGATACGCAGTATTTT	CASSRGGGVADTQYF	NA	NA	TRBJ2-3	TRBV25-1
TGTGCCAGCAGCTACTCTCCAACAGATACGCAGTATTTT	CASSYSPTDTQYF	NA	NA	TRBJ2-3	TRBV7-3
TGTGCCAGCAGCTTAAACGCGGGTCTGAACACTGAAGCTTTCTTT	CASSLNAGLNTEAFF	NA	NA	TRBJ1-1	TRBV11-1
TGCGCCAGCAGCTTGGTCCTAAATTCACCCCTCCACTTT	CASSLVLNSPLHF	NA	NA	TRBJ1-6	TRBV5-1
TGTGCCAGCAGCGAAAACTGGGCAGGGGGCCAAGCTTTCTTT	CASSENWAGGQAFF	NA	TRBD1	TRBJ1-1	TRBV7-9
TGTGCCAGCAGCAACTTAGCGGGGGGGCTAGTAGGGGAGACCCAGTACTTC	CASSNLAGGLVGETQYF	NA	TRBD2	TRBJ2-5	TRBV3-1/TRBV3-2
TGTGCCAGCAGCTTCGGGGTTAGCACAGATACGCAGTATTTT	CASSFGVSTDTQYF	NA	NA	TRBJ2-3	TRBV7-2
TGTGCCAGCTTGTATCGGTTGGAGGAGCAGTTCTTC	CASLYRLEEQFF	NA	NA	TRBJ2-1	TRBV6-5
TGTGCCAGCAGCTTAGCTACCACGACGAGCGGCACTGAAGCTTTCTTT	CASSLATTTSGTEAFF	NA	NA	TRBJ1-1	TRBV7-2
TGTGCCAGCAGCGGACAGACTACCGGGGAGCTGTTTTTT	CASSGQTTGELFF	NA	NA	TRBJ2-2	TRBV11-3
TGTGCCAGCAGCCGACACAGTAACTATGGCTACACCTTC	CASSRHSNYGYTF	NA	NA	TRBJ1-2	TRBV11-2
TGTGCCAGCAGTGACAGTAACAATCAGCCCCAGCATTTT	CASSDSNNQPQHF	NA	NA	TRBJ1-5	TRBV25-1
TGTGCCAGCAGCCAATCGATACTAGCGGGGGAGACAGATACGCAGTATTTT	CASSQSILAGETDTQYF	few	TRBD2	TRBJ2-3	TRBV3-1/TRBV3-2
TGTGCCAGCAGTTCCCCGGGACATCCGAACACTGAAGCTTTCTTT	CASSSPGHPNTEAFF	NA	NA	TRBJ1-1	TRBV6-5
TGTGCCAGCAGCCCAGGACAGGGAGGCTATGGCTACACCTTC	CASSPGQGGYGYTF	NA	TRBD1	TRBJ1-2	TRBV9
TGTGCCAGCAGCTTGGTCGTATCAGGGTACTCCTACGAGCAGTACTTC	CASSLVVSGYSYEQYF	NA	NA	TRBJ2-7	TRBV5-5
TGTGCCAGCAGTCCGGGACACTCCTACGAGCAGTACTTC	CASSPGHSYEQYF	NA	NA	TRBJ2-7	TRBV25-1